These T cell receptor beta chains were read from a single sample in a study of PD-L1 blockade in urothelial cancer. Clones were sequenced by immunoSEQ multiplex PCR, and TCRdb holds only the in-frame ones, with some missing. The sample consists of tens of thousands of clones, roughly 89% of them appearing once. Sequenced here: PBMCs, sampled around atezolizumab (anti-PD-L1) treatment. The receptors were sampled from a man aged 60-69 years with urothelial cancer. CDR3s include the opening cysteine and the closing phenylalanine or tryptophan. The D gene is left open where the match is weak. Size values are once, few and many counts, or a class for expanded clones, and some rows have none.

once,15,TRBJ2-3,TRBV28,-,CASRTTGERADTQYF,TGTGCCAGCAGGACCACGGGTGAGAGAGCAGATACGCAGTATTTT
-,15,TRBJ1-2,TRBV19,-,CASSFGGTDIVGYTF,TGTGCCAGTAGCTTTGGGGGGACGGACATAGTCGGCTACACCTTC
-,12,TRBJ2-1,TRBV12-5,TRBD2,CASGQRGIVQFF,TGTGCTAGTGGTCAGCGGGGAATAGTGCAGTTCTTC
-,14,TRBJ1-1,TRBV11-3,-,CASSLSTGNTEAFF,TGTGCCAGCAGCTTATCTACAGGGAACACTGAAGCTTTCTTT
once,11,TRBJ2-1,TRBV20-1,TRBD2,CSALTRGGQFF,TGCAGTGCCCTAACCCGGGGGGGGCAGTTCTTC
-,15,TRBJ1-5,TRBV7-2,-,CASSSSTEWNQPQHF,TGTGCCAGCAGCTCCTCGACAGAATGGAATCAGCCCCAGCATTTT
-,15,TRBJ1-2,TRBV5-4,TRBD1,CASSDQGQANYGYTF,TGTGCCAGCAGCGATCAGGGACAGGCTAACTATGGCTACACCTTC
once,15,TRBJ1-3,TRBV5-1,-,CASRAFGGTGNTIYF,TGCGCCAGCAGGGCTTTCGGGGGGACTGGAAACACCATATATTTT
-,10,TRBJ2-1,TRBV29-1,-,CSVVGVEQFF,TGCAGCGTTGTCGGAGTTGAGCAGTTCTTC
-,16,TRBJ2-1,TRBV4-1,TRBD1,CASSQGTGVGYNEQFF,TGCGCCAGCAGCCAAGGGACAGGGGTCGGTTACAATGAGCAGTTCTTC
-,15,TRBJ2-7,TRBV7-8,TRBD1,CASSLHRDRNYEQYF,TGTGCCAGCAGCTTACACCGGGACAGAAACTACGAGCAGTACTTC
-,15,TRBJ1-4,TRBV19,TRBD1,CASSMGDRGAGKLFF,TGTGCCAGTAGTATGGGAGACAGGGGGGCAGGAAAACTGTTTTTT
-,12,TRBJ2-7,TRBV5-4,TRBD1,CAGSGTGNEQYF,TGTGCCGGATCCGGGACAGGGAACGAGCAGTACTTC
-,13,TRBJ2-5,TRBV19,-,CASSTTGQETQYF,TGTGCCAGTAGTACAACAGGGCAAGAGACCCAGTACTTC
-,15,TRBJ2-1,TRBV6-5,TRBD2,CASMAAGRPNNEQFF,TGTGCCAGCATGGCCGCCGGGAGGCCTAACAATGAGCAGTTCTTC
few,17,TRBJ2-1,TRBV4-2,TRBD2,CASSQEASGAGEGEQFF,TGTGCCAGCAGCCAAGAAGCTTCAGGAGCGGGGGAAGGTGAGCAGTTCTTC
-,14,TRBJ2-7,TRBV5-5,-,CASSLAQGSYEQYF,TGTGCCAGCAGCTTGGCACAGGGCTCCTACGAGCAGTACTTC
-,14,TRBJ2-5,TRBV10-2,-,CASSERTTVETQYF,TGCGCCAGCAGTGAGCGGACAACGGTGGAGACCCAGTACTTC
-,13,TRBJ2-2,TRBV6-1,-,CASSALNTGELFF,TGTGCCAGCAGTGCCCTAAACACCGGGGAGCTGTTTTTT
-,13,TRBJ1-1,TRBV6-5,-,CASRGGRNTEAFF,TGTGCCAGCCGTGGCGGAAGGAACACTGAAGCTTTCTTT
-,16,TRBJ2-7,TRBV7-9,-,CASSLEELYRGYEQYF,TGTGCCAGCAGCTTAGAGGAGCTATACCGCGGCTACGAGCAGTACTTC
-,15,TRBJ2-6,TRBV7-2,-,CASRAGSSGANVLTF,TGTGCCAGCAGGGCGGGCAGCTCTGGGGCCAACGTCCTGACTTTC
-,15,TRBJ2-1,TRBV2,TRBD1,CASSAGQGKYNEQFF,TGTGCCAGCAGCGCAGGACAGGGCAAATACAATGAGCAGTTCTTC
once,16,TRBJ2-5,TRBV6-6,TRBD2,CASSPGTSGAQETQYF,TGTGCCAGCAGTCCCGGGACTAGCGGAGCCCAAGAGACCCAGTACTTC
once,15,TRBJ1-3,TRBV9,-,CASSAQTGGEDTIYF,TGTGCCAGCAGCGCTCAGACAGGAGGTGAGGACACCATATATTTT
few,13,TRBJ1-1,TRBV7-7,-,CASSLDSSTEAFF,TGTGCCAGCAGCCTGGACTCAAGCACTGAAGCTTTCTTT
-,12,TRBJ2-7,TRBV28,-,CASTTEKYEQYF,TGTGCCAGCACTACAGAGAAATACGAGCAGTACTTC
-,15,TRBJ2-3,TRBV27,-,CASSRPPPAADTQYF,TGTGCCAGCAGCCGACCGCCTCCGGCGGCAGATACGCAGTATTTT
-,14,TRBJ1-5,TRBV2,-,CASRRYGVNQPQHF,TGTGCCAGCAGGAGGTACGGAGTTAATCAGCCCCAGCATTTT
-,13,TRBJ2-3,TRBV6-1,-,CASSQTLTDTQYF,TGTGCCAGCTCACAGACCTTGACAGATACGCAGTATTTT
-,15,TRBJ1-1,TRBV18,-,CASSPGRQENTEAFF,TGTGCCAGCTCACCTGGGAGACAGGAGAACACTGAAGCTTTCTTT
-,10,TRBJ1-4,TRBV20-1,-,CSAREGGLFF,TGCAGTGCTAGAGAGGGGGGACTGTTTTTT
-,16,TRBJ2-3,TRBV5-1,TRBD2,CASNYPGLAGGDTQYF,TGCGCCAGCAACTACCCGGGACTAGCGGGGGGCGATACGCAGTATTTT
-,15,TRBJ1-2,TRBV18,-,CASSPSLQERYGYTF,TGTGCCAGCTCACCATCGCTACAGGAGCGCTATGGCTACACCTTC
-,14,TRBJ1-5,TRBV7-2,TRBD1,CASSPTGRDQPQHF,TGTGCCAGCAGCCCGACAGGGCGGGACCAGCCCCAGCATTTT
once,17,TRBJ1-5,TRBV19,-,CASSIREGVPGNQPQHF,TGTGCCAGTAGTATAAGGGAGGGGGTACCGGGCAATCAGCCCCAGCATTTT
-,14,TRBJ2-3,TRBV5-1,-,CASSLGQITDTQYF,TGCGCCAGCAGCTTGGGGCAGATTACAGATACGCAGTATTTT
-,13,TRBJ1-2,TRBV7-9,-,CASSSRLDYGYTF,TGTGCCAGCAGCTCGCGACTTGACTATGGCTACACCTTC
-,16,TRBJ1-6,TRBV6-4,-,CASSDYTGMYNSPLHF,TGTGCCAGCAGTGACTATACAGGGATGTATAATTCACCCCTCCACTTT
once,13,TRBJ2-5,TRBV5-4,TRBD1,CASARDSQETQYF,TGTGCCAGCGCCCGGGACAGTCAAGAGACCCAGTACTTC
-,15,TRBJ1-2,TRBV28,TRBD1,CASGGAGQGAAGYTF,TGTGCCAGCGGGGGGGCCGGACAGGGGGCTGCTGGCTACACCTTC
-,15,TRBJ1-2,TRBV6-1,TRBD1,CASSTAGQGNYGYTF,TGTGCCAGCAGCACCGCGGGACAGGGGAACTATGGCTACACCTTC
once,17,TRBJ2-7,TRBV4-2,-,CASSQNGGRRSPYEQYF,TGTGCCAGCAGCCAAAACGGGGGGCGCCGATCTCCTTATGAGCAGTACTTC
-,15,TRBJ2-5,TRBV7-8,-,CASSLVGTPQETQYF,TGTGCCAGCAGCTTAGTTGGGACTCCGCAAGAGACCCAGTACTTC
-,15,TRBJ1-1,TRBV6-1,-,CASIQAGAGDTEAFF,TGTGCCAGCATCCAAGCAGGGGCGGGGGACACTGAAGCTTTCTTT
-,14,TRBJ2-2,TRBV18,-,CASSQSEGAGELFF,TGTGCCAGCTCCCAGTCAGAGGGGGCCGGGGAGCTGTTTTTT
-,14,TRBJ1-5,TRBV5-1,-,CASSLDPGNQPQHF,TGCGCCAGCAGCTTGGACCCGGGCAATCAGCCCCAGCATTTT
-,13,TRBJ2-7,TRBV5-6,TRBD1,CASSPPGGFEQYF,TGTGCCAGCAGCCCTCCAGGGGGCTTCGAGCAGTACTTC
-,12,TRBJ2-7,TRBV29-1,-,CSVETLAYEQYF,TGCAGCGTTGAGACTTTGGCCTACGAGCAGTACTTC